A selection of T cell receptor beta chains follows, all from one sample in a study of beta chain features in type 1 diabetes. Assay used: immunoSEQ multiplex PCR; TCRdb lists only in-frame clones, some missing. The sample holds about 650,000 clones, over 10% seen once. The sample consisted of naive CD4+ T cells from blood. The receptors stem from a man under 40 with type 1 diabetes. The CDR3 runs from the conserved cysteine through the conserved F or W. A D gene is named only where the DNA matches it firmly. Clone size appears in some rows only: once, few, many, or a class for an expanded clone.

D: .; size: .; J: TRBJ2-1; V: TRBV5-4; DNA: TGTGCCAGCAGCTTGAGGGTTGGGAATGAGCAGTTCTTC; CDR3: CASSLRVGNEQFF
D: .; size: few; J: TRBJ1-2; V: TRBV5-1; DNA: TGCGCCAGCAGCCTCGACAGGCGATATGGCTACACCTTC; CDR3: CASSLDRRYGYTF
D: .; size: few; J: TRBJ2-5; V: TRBV7-2; DNA: TGTGCCAGCAGCTTTGGACTCGGCGAGACCCAGTACTTC; CDR3: CASSFGLGETQYF
D: TRBD1; size: .; J: TRBJ1-4; V: TRBV5-1; DNA: TGCGCCAGCAGCTTGGAAGGGGGCCGTGCAACTAATGAAAAACTGTTTTTT; CDR3: CASSLEGGRATNEKLFF
D: TRBD1; size: .; J: TRBJ2-4; V: TRBV6-1; DNA: TGTGCCAGCAGTGAAGCGCAGGCCAGGGGGAACATTCAGTACTTC; CDR3: CASSEAQARGNIQYF
D: TRBD2; size: few; J: TRBJ2-1; V: TRBV4-1; DNA: TGCGCCAGCAGCCATGAGACTAGCGAGAACAATGAGCAGTTCTTC; CDR3: CASSHETSENNEQFF
D: .; size: few; J: TRBJ1-5; V: TRBV2; DNA: TGTGCCAGCAGTGAACCCCGGGGTGCCGATCAGCCCCAGCATTTT; CDR3: CASSEPRGADQPQHF
D: .; size: .; J: TRBJ2-1; V: TRBV2; DNA: TGTGCCAGCAGTGAGAGGGACGCCAGCTCCTACAATGAGCAGTTCTTC; CDR3: CASSERDASSYNEQFF
D: .; size: few; J: TRBJ2-3; V: TRBV2; DNA: TGTGCCAGCAGTACGGAGTTGGGCACAGATACGCAGTATTTT; CDR3: CASSTELGTDTQYF
D: .; size: few; J: TRBJ2-7; V: TRBV5-4; DNA: TGTGCCAGCAGCCGGGGAACAGGCAGGTACGAGCAGTACTTC; CDR3: CASSRGTGRYEQYF
D: .; size: few; J: TRBJ2-1; V: TRBV13; DNA: TGTGCCAGCAGACCTCAGGGGGGGTACAATGAGCAGTTCTTC; CDR3: CASRPQGGYNEQFF
D: .; size: few; J: TRBJ2-3; V: TRBV2; DNA: TGTGCCAGCAAGCTAGGCACAGATACGCAGTATTTT; CDR3: CASKLGTDTQYF
D: TRBD1; size: few; J: TRBJ1-1; V: TRBV5-1; DNA: TGCGCCAGCAGCTTGGCCTGGGACAGCAACACTGAAGCTTTCTTT; CDR3: CASSLAWDSNTEAFF
D: .; size: .; J: TRBJ2-7; V: TRBV6-1; DNA: TGTGCCAGCAGTGCCTATTACGAGCAGTACTTC; CDR3: CASSAYYEQYF
D: .; size: few; J: TRBJ1-1; V: TRBV25-1; DNA: TGTGCCAGCAGTGACATTACAGGAGGCGCTGAAGCTTTCTTT; CDR3: CASSDITGGAEAFF
D: .; size: few; J: TRBJ1-2; V: TRBV7-9; DNA: TGTGCCAGCACCTATACTGGAGATAACTATGGCTACACCTTC; CDR3: CASTYTGDNYGYTF
D: TRBD1; size: few; J: TRBJ1-2; V: TRBV4-1; DNA: TGCGCCAGCAGCCAAGATTCGGGACAGGGGGCTGGTGGCTACACCTTC; CDR3: CASSQDSGQGAGGYTF
D: .; size: .; J: TRBJ1-2; V: TRBV7-2; DNA: TGTGCCAGCAGCCCCACGGGGGGAATAAACTATGGCTACACCTTC; CDR3: CASSPTGGINYGYTF
D: TRBD2; size: .; J: TRBJ2-1; V: TRBV2; DNA: TGTGCCAGCACTAATCGGGGGGGCGTAGGCAATGAGCAGTTCTTC; CDR3: CASTNRGGVGNEQFF
D: .; size: .; J: TRBJ2-3; V: TRBV6-6; DNA: TGTGCCAGCAGGGAGGGACTACAGGGAGATACGCAGTATTTT; CDR3: CASREGLQGDTQYF
D: TRBD1; size: .; J: TRBJ2-7; V: TRBV11-2; DNA: TGTGCCAGCAGCTTAGGGCCGGGACAGGGCTACGAGCAGTACTTC; CDR3: CASSLGPGQGYEQYF
D: .; size: .; J: TRBJ1-1; V: TRBV5-1; DNA: TGCGCCAGCAGCTTACGGAACACTGAAGCTTTCTTT; CDR3: CASSLRNTEAFF
D: .; size: few; J: TRBJ1-4; V: TRBV4-3; DNA: TGCGCCAGCAGCGCCCTCCCAGATGAAAAACTGTTTTTT; CDR3: CASSALPDEKLFF
D: TRBD2; size: .; J: TRBJ2-5; V: TRBV6-5; DNA: TGTGCCAGCAGTTACGGAGCGGGGGGACAAGAGACCCAGTACTTC; CDR3: CASSYGAGGQETQYF
D: TRBD1; size: .; J: TRBJ1-4; V: TRBV10-3; DNA: TGTGCCATCAGTGAGTCAGGGGGCAGCGACAGAGAAAAACTGTTTTTT; CDR3: CAISESGGSDREKLFF
D: .; size: .; J: TRBJ2-3; V: TRBV7-2; DNA: TGTGCCAGCAGCTTAGAGGGAGCGGGAGATACGCAGTATTTT; CDR3: CASSLEGAGDTQYF
D: .; size: few; J: TRBJ1-5; V: TRBV5-8; DNA: TGTGCCAGCAGCAGGGAGAGGGGGTTCGGGCCCCAGCATTTT; CDR3: CASSRERGFGPQHF
D: TRBD2; size: few; J: TRBJ2-5; V: TRBV7-6; DNA: TGTGCCAGCAGCCTACTCCATAGCGGGGGGGAGGCCCAGTACTTC; CDR3: CASSLLHSGGEAQYF
D: TRBD1; size: .; J: TRBJ2-6; V: TRBV19; DNA: TGTGCCAGTACCCTTACAGGGGCCTTCTCTGGGGCCAACGTCCTGACTTTC; CDR3: CASTLTGAFSGANVLTF